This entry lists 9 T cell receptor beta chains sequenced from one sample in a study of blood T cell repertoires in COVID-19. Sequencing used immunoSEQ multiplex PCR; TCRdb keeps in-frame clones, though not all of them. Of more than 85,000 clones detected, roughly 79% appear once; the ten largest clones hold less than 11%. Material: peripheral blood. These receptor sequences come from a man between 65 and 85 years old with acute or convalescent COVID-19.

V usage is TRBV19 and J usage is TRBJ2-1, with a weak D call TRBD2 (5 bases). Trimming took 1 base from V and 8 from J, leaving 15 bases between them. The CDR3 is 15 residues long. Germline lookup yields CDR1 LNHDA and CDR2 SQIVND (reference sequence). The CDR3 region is CASSIVLAGVHEQFF. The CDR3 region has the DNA TGTGCCAGTAGTATAGTCTTAGCCGGGGTCCATGAGCAGTTCTTC.

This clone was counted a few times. This CDR3 reads CASRIPRGLRREGTEAFF. The CDR3 DNA is TGTGCCAGCAGGATTCCCCGCGGCCTTAGAAGGGAGGGGACTGAAGCTTTCTTT. The rearrangement uses TRBV2 and TRBJ1-1, with D possibly being TRBD1 (5 bases). This CDR3 contains 18 residues. CDR1 SNHLY and CDR2 FYNNEI come from the germline V gene. V was shortened by 6 bases and J by 5 bases, with 28 bases between the two germline ends.

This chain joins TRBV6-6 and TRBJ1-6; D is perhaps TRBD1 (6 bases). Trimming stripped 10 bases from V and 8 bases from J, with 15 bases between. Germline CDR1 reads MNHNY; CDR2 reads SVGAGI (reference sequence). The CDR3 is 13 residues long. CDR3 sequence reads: CATHGQLDSPLHF. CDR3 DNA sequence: TGTGCCACCCACGGACAGCTAGATTCACCCCTCCACTTT.

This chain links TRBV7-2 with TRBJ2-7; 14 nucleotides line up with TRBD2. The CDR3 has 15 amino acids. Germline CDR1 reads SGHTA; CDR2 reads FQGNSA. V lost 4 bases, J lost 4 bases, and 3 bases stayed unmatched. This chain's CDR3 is CASSSRTSGGYEQYF. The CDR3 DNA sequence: TGTGCCAGCAGCTCGAGGACTAGCGGGGGGTACGAGCAGTACTTC.

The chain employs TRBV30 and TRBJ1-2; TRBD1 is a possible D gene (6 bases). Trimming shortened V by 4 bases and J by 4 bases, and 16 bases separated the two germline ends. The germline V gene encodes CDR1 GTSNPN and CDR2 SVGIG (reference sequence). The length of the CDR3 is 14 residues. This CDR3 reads CAWIKTGGGYGYTF. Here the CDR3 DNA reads TGTGCCTGGATAAAGACAGGCGGCGGCTATGGCTACACCTTC.

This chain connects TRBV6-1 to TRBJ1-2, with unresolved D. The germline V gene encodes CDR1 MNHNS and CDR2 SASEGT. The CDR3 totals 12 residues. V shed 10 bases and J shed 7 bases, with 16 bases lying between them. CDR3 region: CATGSQDSGYTF. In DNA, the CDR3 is TGTGCCACCGGTAGTCAGGACTCTGGCTACACCTTC.

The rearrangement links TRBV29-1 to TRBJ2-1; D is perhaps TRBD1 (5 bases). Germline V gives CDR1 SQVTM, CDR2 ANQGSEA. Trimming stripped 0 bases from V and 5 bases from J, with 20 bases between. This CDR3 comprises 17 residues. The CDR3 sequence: CSVEDKGKGIGDNEQFF. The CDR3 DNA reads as TGCAGCGTTGAAGATAAAGGAAAGGGGATAGGGGACAATGAGCAGTTCTTC.

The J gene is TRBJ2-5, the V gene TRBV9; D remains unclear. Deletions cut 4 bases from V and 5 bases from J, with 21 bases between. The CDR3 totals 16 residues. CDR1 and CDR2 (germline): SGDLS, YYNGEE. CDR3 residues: CASSLVSGVDRETQYF. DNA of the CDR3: TGTGCCAGCAGCCTAGTAAGTGGAGTGGATAGGGAGACCCAGTACTTC.

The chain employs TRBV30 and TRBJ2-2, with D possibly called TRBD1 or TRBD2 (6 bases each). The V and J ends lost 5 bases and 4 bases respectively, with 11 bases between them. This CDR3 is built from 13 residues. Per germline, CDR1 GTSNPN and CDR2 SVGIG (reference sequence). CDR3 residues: CAWGGQLTGELFF. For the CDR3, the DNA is TGTGCCTGGGGGGGGCAGCTCACCGGGGAGCTGTTTTTT.